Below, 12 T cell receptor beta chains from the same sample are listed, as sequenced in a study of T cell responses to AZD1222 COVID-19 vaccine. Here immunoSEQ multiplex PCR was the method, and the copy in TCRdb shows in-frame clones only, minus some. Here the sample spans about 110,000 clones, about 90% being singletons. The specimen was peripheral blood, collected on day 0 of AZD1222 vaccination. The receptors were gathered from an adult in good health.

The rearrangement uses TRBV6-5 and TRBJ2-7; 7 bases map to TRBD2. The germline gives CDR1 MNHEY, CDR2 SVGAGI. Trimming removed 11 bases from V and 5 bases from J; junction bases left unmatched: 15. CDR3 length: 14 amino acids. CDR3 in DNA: TGTGCCGCCGCCCGGGGAGGGAGTGGTAACGAGCAGTACTTC. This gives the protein CAAARGGSGNEQYF.

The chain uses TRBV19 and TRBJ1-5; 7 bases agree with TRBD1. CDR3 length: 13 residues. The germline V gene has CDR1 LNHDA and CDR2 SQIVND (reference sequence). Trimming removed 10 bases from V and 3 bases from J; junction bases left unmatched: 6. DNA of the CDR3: TGTGCCACCCTAGGGACAGTCAATCAGCCCCAGCATTTT. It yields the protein CATLGTVNQPQHF.

DNA for the CDR3: TGCGCCAGCAGCTCGGACAGCTCTGGGGCCAACGTCCTGACTTTC. It yields the protein CASSSDSSGANVLTF. The chain uses TRBV5-1 and TRBJ2-6; D is perhaps TRBD1 (6 bases). The CDR3 is 15 residues long. CDR1 and CDR2 from the germline V gene are SGHRS and YFSETQ. Between the trimmed V and J ends, which lost 3 bases and 0 bases, there was a span of 7 bases. Variable domain in full (rest from reference TRBV5-1 and TRBJ2-6): KAGVTQTPRYLIKTRGQQVTLSCSPISGHRSVSWYQQTPGQGLQFLFEYFSETQRNKGNFPGRFSGRQFSNSRSEMNVSTLELGDSALYLCASSSDSSGANVLTFGAGSRLTVL.

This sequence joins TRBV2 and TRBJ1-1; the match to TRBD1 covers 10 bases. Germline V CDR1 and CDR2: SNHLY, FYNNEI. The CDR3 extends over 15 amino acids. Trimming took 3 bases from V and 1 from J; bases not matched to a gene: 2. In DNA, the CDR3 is TGTGCCAGCAGTGATGGACAGGGGGGGAACACTGAAGCTTTCTTT. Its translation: CASSDGQGGNTEAFF.

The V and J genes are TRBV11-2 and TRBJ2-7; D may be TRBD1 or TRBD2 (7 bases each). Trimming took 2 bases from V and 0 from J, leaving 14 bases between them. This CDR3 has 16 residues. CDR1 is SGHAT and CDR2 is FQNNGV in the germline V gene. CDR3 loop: CASSLHPGGDSYEQYF. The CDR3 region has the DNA TGTGCCAGCAGCTTACACCCAGGGGGGGACTCCTACGAGCAGTACTTC.

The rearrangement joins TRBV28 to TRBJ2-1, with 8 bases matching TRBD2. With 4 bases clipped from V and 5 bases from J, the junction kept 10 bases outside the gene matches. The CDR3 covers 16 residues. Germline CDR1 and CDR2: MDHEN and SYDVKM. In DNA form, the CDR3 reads TGTGCCAGCAGTTCCTCGGGGAGGCGGGAGGACAATGAGCAGTTCTTC. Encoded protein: CASSSSGRREDNEQFF.

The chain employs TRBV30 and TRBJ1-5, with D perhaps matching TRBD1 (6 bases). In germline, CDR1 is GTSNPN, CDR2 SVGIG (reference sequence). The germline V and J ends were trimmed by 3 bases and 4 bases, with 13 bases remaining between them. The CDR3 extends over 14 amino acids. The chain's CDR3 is CAWRGEGGNQPQHF. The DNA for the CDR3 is TGTGCCTGGAGGGGAGAGGGGGGAAATCAGCCCCAGCATTTT.

The CDR3 DNA is TGTGCCAGCAGCTTATATAGCGGGAGGGCCGGGGAGCAGTTCTTC. Protein product: CASSLYSGRAGEQFF. The V and J genes are TRBV7-2 and TRBJ2-1; TRBD2 aligns across 11 bases. Germline lookup yields CDR1 SGHTA and CDR2 FQGNSA. The CDR3 is 15 amino acids. V shed 2 bases, J shed 10 bases, and the junction held 7 bases outside the gene matches.

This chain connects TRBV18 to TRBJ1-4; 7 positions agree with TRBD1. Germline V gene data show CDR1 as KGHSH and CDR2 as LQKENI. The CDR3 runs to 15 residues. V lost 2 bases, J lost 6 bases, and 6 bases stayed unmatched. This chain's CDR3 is CASSPIQGGDEKLFF. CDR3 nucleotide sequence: TGTGCCAGCTCACCAATCCAGGGGGGCGATGAAAAACTGTTTTTT.

CDR3 loop: CASSYTQGAQQETQYF. The CDR3 bases are TGTGCCAGCAGCTACACGCAGGGGGCTCAGCAAGAGACCCAGTACTTC. V usage is TRBV5-5 and J usage is TRBJ2-5, with 8 bases identical to TRBD1. Germline V gene lookup returns CDR1 SGHKS and CDR2 YYEKEE (reference sequence). The CDR3 runs 16 residues. With V trimmed by 3 bases and J by 2 bases, 9 bases remained unmatched.

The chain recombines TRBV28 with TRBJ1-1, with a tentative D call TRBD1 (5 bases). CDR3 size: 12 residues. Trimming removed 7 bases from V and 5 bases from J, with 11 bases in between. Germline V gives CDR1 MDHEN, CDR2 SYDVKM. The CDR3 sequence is CASTRATTEAFF. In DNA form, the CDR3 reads TGTGCCAGCACCAGGGCGACAACTGAAGCTTTCTTT.

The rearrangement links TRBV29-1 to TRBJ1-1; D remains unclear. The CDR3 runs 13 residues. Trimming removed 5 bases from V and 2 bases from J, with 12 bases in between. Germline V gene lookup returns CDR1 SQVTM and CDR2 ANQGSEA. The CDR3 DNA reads TGCAGCGTTCCACAACTCTCTAACACTGAAGCTTTCTTT. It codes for CSVPQLSNTEAFF.